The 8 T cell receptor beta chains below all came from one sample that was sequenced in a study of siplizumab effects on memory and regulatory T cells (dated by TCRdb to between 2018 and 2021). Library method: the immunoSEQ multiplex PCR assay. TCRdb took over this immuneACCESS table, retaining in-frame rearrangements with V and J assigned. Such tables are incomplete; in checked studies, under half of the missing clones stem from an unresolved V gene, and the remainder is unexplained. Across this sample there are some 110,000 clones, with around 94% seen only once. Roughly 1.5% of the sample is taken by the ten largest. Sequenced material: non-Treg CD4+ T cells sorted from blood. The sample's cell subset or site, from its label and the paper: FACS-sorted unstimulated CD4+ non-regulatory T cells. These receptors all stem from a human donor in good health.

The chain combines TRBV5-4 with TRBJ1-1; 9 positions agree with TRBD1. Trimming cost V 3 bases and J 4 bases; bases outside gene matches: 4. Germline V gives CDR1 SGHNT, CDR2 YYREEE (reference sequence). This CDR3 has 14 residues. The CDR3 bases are TGTGCCAGCAGCTGGGACAGGGTAAGCACTGAAGCTTTCTTT. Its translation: CASSWDRVSTEAFF.

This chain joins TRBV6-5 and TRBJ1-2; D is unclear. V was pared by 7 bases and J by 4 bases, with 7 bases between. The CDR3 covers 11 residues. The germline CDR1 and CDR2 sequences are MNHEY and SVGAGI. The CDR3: CASTVSYGYTF. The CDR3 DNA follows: TGTGCCAGCACCGTGAGCTATGGCTACACCTTC.

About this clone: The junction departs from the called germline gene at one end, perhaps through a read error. CDR3 sequence: CASSLGGSNEKLFF. The CDR3 DNA reads TGCGCCAGCAGTTTGGGGGGGTCTAATGAAAAACTGTTTTTT. V and J are TRBV5-1 and TRBJ1-4, with D possibly TRBD1 on 5 matching bases. There are 14 residues in the CDR3. Germline CDR1 reads SGHRS; CDR2 reads YFSETQ.

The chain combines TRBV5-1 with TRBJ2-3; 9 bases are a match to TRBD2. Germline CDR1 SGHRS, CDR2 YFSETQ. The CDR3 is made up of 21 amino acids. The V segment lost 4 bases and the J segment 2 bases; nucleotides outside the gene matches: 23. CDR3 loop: CASSPHTRLLAGAFFTDTQYF. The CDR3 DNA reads TGCGCCAGCAGCCCCCATACCAGGTTATTAGCGGGAGCCTTCTTCACAGATACGCAGTATTTT.

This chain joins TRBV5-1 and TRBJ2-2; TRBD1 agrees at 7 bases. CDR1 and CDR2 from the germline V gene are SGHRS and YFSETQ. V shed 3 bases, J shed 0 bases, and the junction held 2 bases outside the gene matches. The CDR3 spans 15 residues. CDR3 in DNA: TGCGCCAGCAGCTGGGGGACAGCGAACACCGGGGAGCTGTTTTTT. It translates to CASSWGTANTGELFF.

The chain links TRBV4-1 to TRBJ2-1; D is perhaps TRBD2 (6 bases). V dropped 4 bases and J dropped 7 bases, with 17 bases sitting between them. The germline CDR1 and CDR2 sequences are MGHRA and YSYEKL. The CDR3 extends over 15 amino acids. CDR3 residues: CASSPLAGRWNEQFF. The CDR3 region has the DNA TGCGCCAGCAGCCCGTTGGCGGGGCGGTGGAATGAGCAGTTCTTC.

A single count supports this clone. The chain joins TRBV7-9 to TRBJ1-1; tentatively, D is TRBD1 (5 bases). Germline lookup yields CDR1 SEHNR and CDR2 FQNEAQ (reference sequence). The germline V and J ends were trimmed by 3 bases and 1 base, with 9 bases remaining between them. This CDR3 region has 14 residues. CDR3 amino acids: CASSLGTENTEAFF. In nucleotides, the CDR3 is TGTGCCAGCAGCTTGGGGACGGAGAACACTGAAGCTTTCTTT.

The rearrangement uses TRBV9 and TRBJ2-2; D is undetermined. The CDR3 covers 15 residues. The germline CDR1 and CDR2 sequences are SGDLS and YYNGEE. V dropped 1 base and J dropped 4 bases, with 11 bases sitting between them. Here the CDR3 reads CASSVQQVGTGELFF. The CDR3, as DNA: TGTGCCAGCAGCGTACAGCAGGTTGGCACCGGGGAGCTGTTTTTT.